This entry lists 13 T cell receptor beta chains sequenced from one sample in a study of CD8+ T cells in alopecia areata (dated by TCRdb to the late 2010s). The time point label, as the study defines it: baseline before oral tofacitinib. The receptor library was made with the immunoSEQ multiplex PCR assay. To provide template for TCR sequencing, every sample had RNA extracted and reverse transcribed into cDNA. Entries here come from immuneACCESS through TCRdb and include only in-frame sequences with V and J called. Some clones fail to appear in such tables; in the studies checked, an unresolved V gene covers under half of the shortfall, and the cause of the remainder is unknown. The sample table contains 150,000 to 190,000 clones; only one count was recorded for 45% to 60% of them. The ten largest account for approximately 20% of the sample. Sequenced here: CD8+ T cells sorted from blood, sampled at week 0. The receptors were gathered from a human donor with alopecia areata.

The chain recombines TRBV29-1 with TRBJ1-2, with 8 positions matching TRBD1. The CDR3 totals 14 residues. Germline V gives CDR1 SQVTM, CDR2 ANQGSEA. With V trimmed by 1 base and J by 3 bases, 4 bases remained unmatched. The CDR3: CSVEARTGHYGYTF. The CDR3 DNA sequence: TGCAGCGTTGAAGCTAGGACAGGGCACTATGGCTACACCTTC.

V gene TRBV30 combines with J gene TRBJ2-7, with a weak D call TRBD1 (5 bases). This CDR3 spans 12 amino acids. Trimming cost V 3 bases and J 5 bases, with 11 bases left between them. Germline V lookup: CDR1 GTSNPN, CDR2 SVGIG (reference sequence). The chain's CDR3 is CAWRTDAHEQYF. DNA of the CDR3: TGTGCCTGGAGGACAGATGCCCACGAGCAGTACTTC.

This clone occurred a few times. CDR3 in DNA: TGCGCCAGCAGCCAAGATGGCGGCCAGCCTGGAAACACCATATATTTT. Its translation is CASSQDGGQPGNTIYF. The chain carries TRBV4-3 and TRBJ1-3, with D unclear. The V gene's germline CDR1 is LGHNA and CDR2 YSLEER. The CDR3 length is 16 residues. Trimming took off 0 bases at V and 2 bases at J, with 11 bases between the two ends.

This clone has a handful of counts. The V call is TRBV12-5, the J call TRBJ2-1; 10 positions agree with TRBD1. J lost 4 bases, V lost 5 bases, and 8 bases had no gene match. The CDR3 consists of 16 residues. CDR1 and CDR2 from the germline V gene are LGHNT and FRNRAP. CDR3: CASGQSGTGVYNEQFF. The CDR3 DNA is TGTGCTAGTGGTCAATCCGGGACAGGGGTGTACAATGAGCAGTTCTTC.

The chain is built from TRBV29-1 and TRBJ1-2, with D maybe TRBD1 (5 bases). Germline V gives CDR1 SQVTM, CDR2 ANQGSEA. Trimming took off 1 base at V and 8 bases at J, with 11 bases between the two ends. CDR3 length equals 12 residues. This CDR3 reads CSVEGRAEGYTF. CDR3 sequence (DNA): TGCAGCGTTGAAGGCAGGGCGGAAGGCTACACCTTC.

V is TRBV13 and J is TRBJ2-7; no firm D call. V was pared by 10 bases and J by 2 bases, with 12 bases between. Germline CDR1 PRHDT, CDR2 FYEKMQ (reference sequence). CDR3 size: 12 residues. The CDR3 region has the DNA TGTGCCACCTCACTGGGGACCTACGAGCAGTACTTC. Amino acid sequence: CATSLGTYEQYF. The complete variable domain, with remaining parts taken from reference TRBV13 and TRBJ2-7, reads AAGVIQSPRHLIKEKRETATLKCYPIPRHDTVYWYQQGPGQDPQFLISFYEKMQSDKGSIPDRFSAQQFSDYHSELNMSSLELGDSALYFCATSLGTYEQYFGPGTRLTVT.

Here the CDR3 DNA reads TGTGCCAGCAGTTACTCCCGGGACGTACCCTCCTACGAGCAGTACTTC. Encoded protein: CASSYSRDVPSYEQYF. The chain is built from TRBV6-5 and TRBJ2-7; D may match TRBD1 or TRBD2 (5 bases each). The V and J ends lost 0 bases and 0 bases respectively, with 12 bases between them. Germline lookup yields CDR1 MNHEY and CDR2 SVGAGI. The CDR3 covers 16 residues.

The chain joins TRBV29-1 to TRBJ2-6; no firm D call. Between the trimmed V and J ends, which lost 0 bases and 1 base, there was a span of 7 bases. Germline loops: CDR1 SQVTM, CDR2 ANQGSEA. This CDR3 region has 15 residues. The CDR3 here is CSVEDIDSGANVLTF. In DNA form, the CDR3 reads TGCAGCGTTGAAGATATAGATTCTGGGGCCAACGTCCTGACTTTC.

The CDR3 coding sequence is TGTGCCAGCAGCCCGGCAGGGGGCAAGTGGTACGAGCAGTACTTC. Protein product: CASSPAGGKWYEQYF. The chain combines TRBV14 with TRBJ2-7, with 8 bases lining up with TRBD1. The trim removed 4 bases at V and 4 bases at J, leaving 9 bases unmatched. This CDR3 spans 15 amino acids. From germline, CDR1 is SGHDN and CDR2 FVKESK.

The J gene is TRBJ1-1, the V gene TRBV5-6; D unclear. The CDR3 covers 15 residues. V lost 4 bases to trimming and J lost 4 bases, with 17 bases between them. Germline V lookup: CDR1 SGHDT, CDR2 YYEEEE. The CDR3 DNA reads TGTGCCAGCAGCCCCTATCGGGAGGGCGTCACTGAAGCTTTCTTT. Its translation: CASSPYREGVTEAFF.

This chain uses TRBV18 with TRBJ2-6, with D uncertain. The CDR3 totals 15 residues. V was clipped by 3 bases and J by 0 bases, with 6 bases between them. From germline, CDR1 is KGHSH and CDR2 LQKENI. The CDR3 sequence: CASSPPSSGANVLTF. For the CDR3, the DNA is TGTGCCAGCTCACCGCCCAGCTCTGGGGCCAACGTCCTGACTTTC.

The chain employs TRBV10-3 and TRBJ2-3; 7 bases fit TRBD1. The V and J ends lost 0 bases and 4 bases, in that order; junction bases with no gene match: 7. CDR1 and CDR2 from the germline V gene are ENHRY and SYGVKD. This CDR3 has 16 residues. The CDR3 is CAISESVNRGPDTQYF. CDR3 nucleotide sequence: TGTGCCATCAGTGAGTCGGTAAACAGGGGACCAGATACGCAGTATTTT.

The chain carries TRBV25-1 and TRBJ1-2; D is possibly TRBD1 (5 bases). Germline values: CDR1 MGHDK, CDR2 SYGVNS. The CDR3 covers 12 residues. Trimming took off 7 bases at V and 2 bases at J, with 8 bases between the two ends. In nucleotides, the CDR3 is TGTGCCAGCAAACAGGAGAACTATGGCTACACCTTC. Its translation is CASKQENYGYTF.